This TCR beta chain was sequenced in a study of cytomegalovirus exposure and HLA in healthy donors. Use of 60 Vbeta and 13 Jbeta primers characterized the PCR. Assay: immunoSEQ multiplex PCR; the TCRdb copy retains only in-frame clones and omits some. Found here are 120,000 to 150,000 clones, 70% to 75% of them singletons; the top ten hold 1.5% to 2%. With 3 bases clipped from V and 0 bases from J, the junction kept 11 bases outside the gene matches. The CDR3 runs 18 residues. The germline gives CDR1 MGHRA, CDR2 YSYEKL. Unrecorded immune exposure was likely among donors, who were nominally healthy when sampled.

The sequenced sample was PBMCs. This clonotype originated in a woman in her 30s in good health and CMV-seronegative. The chain recombines TRBV4-1 with TRBJ2-3; 8 bases are shared with TRBD2. In DNA, the CDR3 is TGCGCCAGCAGCCAGGCGGGACTAGAGATTTATAGCACAGATACGCAGTATTTT. Its protein product is CASSQAGLEIYSTDTQYF.